This note documents a single TCR beta chain sequence. What it recognizes is unknown. This CDR3 comprises 16 residues. Trimming removed 2 bases from V and 5 bases from J; junction bases left unmatched: 7. The germline CDR1 and CDR2 sequences are SGHTA and FQGTGA. The data originate from a study of T cell responses to AZD1222 COVID-19 vaccine. General observations from the study: Donors, mostly white British, included more females; clonal diversity was possibly underestimated.

The assay was immunoSEQ multiplex PCR, and TCRdb's table has in-frame clones only and misses some. The sample lists around 20,000 clones, 75% to 85% occurring once. Pooled in the analysis were second doses at about 4 or about 12 weeks. The clonotype comes from an adult who received the AZD1222 COVID-19 vaccine. Material: peripheral blood, obtained 28 days after the second AZD1222 dose. This chain links TRBV7-3 with TRBJ2-2; TRBD2 agrees at 8 bases. CDR3 protein: CASSLGLAGGTGELFF. CDR3 nucleotides: TGTGCCAGCAGCTTAGGGCTAGCGGGCGGTACCGGGGAGCTGTTTTTT.